What follows are 27 T cell receptor beta chains derived from one specimen sequenced in a study of blood T cell repertoires in COVID-19. Some clones are missing from TCRdb's copy, which holds only in-frame ones; the method was immunoSEQ multiplex PCR. The sample has a few hundred thousand clones; approximately 83% are singletons. The sample comprised peripheral blood. Every receptor here comes from a woman aged 25-40 years with COVID-19, enrolled during active disease.

This chain connects TRBV7-8 to TRBJ1-5, with TRBD1 matching 7 bases. The J segment lost 3 bases and the V segment lost 5 bases, leaving 7 bases of the junction unmatched. Germline lookup yields CDR1 SGHVS and CDR2 FQNEAQ. CDR3 length equals 15 residues. CDR3: CASSIQGGINQPQHF. CDR3 DNA sequence: TGTGCCAGCAGCATCCAGGGGGGCATCAATCAGCCCCAGCATTTT.

The rearrangement uses TRBV6-5 and TRBJ1-5; 8 positions match TRBD1. V was clipped by 6 bases and J by 3 bases; unmatched bases: 7. CDR1 is MNHEY and CDR2 is SVGAGI in the germline V gene. The CDR3 has 15 amino acids. The CDR3 DNA is TGTGCCAGCAGGGGAGACAGGGGCTACAATCAGCCCCAGCATTTT. Residues: CASRGDRGYNQPQHF.

CDR3 nucleotide sequence: TGTGCCAGCAGCTCTAGGTTGAGGGACAGGAACACCGGGGAGCTGTTTTTT. Translation gives CASSSRLRDRNTGELFF. The V and J genes are TRBV11-2 and TRBJ2-2; 7 positions match TRBD1. The V gene end was trimmed by 4 bases and the J gene end by 1 base; junction bases not matched to a gene: 9. Germline CDR1 and CDR2: SGHAT and FQNNGV. The CDR3 extends over 17 amino acids.

The V call is TRBV29-1, the J call TRBJ2-1; 10 bases match TRBD2. There are 15 residues in the CDR3. Germline CDR1 and CDR2: SQVTM and ANQGSEA. The ends lost 3 bases at V and 8 bases at J; junction bases unmatched: 10. The CDR3 here is CSVDGGLAGVHEQFF. The DNA for the CDR3 is TGCAGCGTTGATGGCGGGCTAGCGGGAGTGCATGAGCAGTTCTTC.

V and J are TRBV9 and TRBJ2-5; 9 bases are a match to TRBD1. V trimming: 2 bases; J trimming: 3 bases; junction bases outside the gene matches: 11. Per the germline V gene, CDR1 is SGDLS and CDR2 is YYNGEE. This CDR3 contains 17 residues. CDR3 nucleotide sequence: TGTGCCAGCAGCGTTCCCCGGGACAGGGTCGCAGAAGAGACCCAGTACTTC. Amino acid sequence: CASSVPRDRVAEETQYF.

The rearrangement uses TRBV18 and TRBJ2-7; 8 nucleotides align to TRBD2. This CDR3 contains 15 residues. V shed 0 bases, J shed 4 bases, and the junction held 5 bases outside the gene matches. The germline gives CDR1 KGHSH, CDR2 LQKENI. The CDR3 loop is CASSPPLQREYEQYF. The DNA of the CDR3 is TGTGCCAGCTCACCACCCCTGCAGCGGGAGTACGAGCAGTACTTC.

V gene TRBV7-2 combines with J gene TRBJ2-3; TRBD2 agrees at 11 bases. Germline-derived CDR1 and CDR2 are SGHTA and FQGNSA. V was pared by 5 bases and J by 8 bases, with 9 bases of the junction left unmatched. The CDR3 is made up of 15 amino acids. The CDR3 nucleotides are TGTGCCAGCAGCGTGACTAGCGGGAACGGGGTTACGCAGTATTTT. Its translation is CASSVTSGNGVTQYF.

The rearrangement joins TRBV2 to TRBJ2-1; 13 bases match TRBD2. After removal of 2 bases from V and 12 bases from J, the junction contained 22 bases not matched to a gene. The CDR3 length is 20 residues. Germline V gene sequence: CDR1 SNHLY, CDR2 FYNNEI. The CDR3 bases are TGTGCCAGCAGTGAAAGTTGGGTCAGTCTCGCACTAGCGGGGGGGGTAGGGCAGTTCTTC. It is translated as CASSESWVSLALAGGVGQFF.

This chain links TRBV4-3 with TRBJ1-1; 9 nucleotides match TRBD1. This CDR3 is 15 amino acids long. Germline V CDR1 and CDR2: LGHNA, YSLEER. Unmatched junction bases numbered 1, after V lost 1 base and J lost 1 base. In DNA form, the CDR3 reads TGCGCCAGCAGCCAAGTGACAGGGGGGAACACTGAAGCTTTCTTT. This sequence encodes CASSQVTGGNTEAFF.

The rearrangement links TRBV3-1 (or the pseudogene TRBV3-2) to TRBJ2-6; maybe TRBD1 (6 bases). Trimming removed 6 bases at V and 0 bases at J, with 12 bases between. This CDR3 comprises 16 residues. From germline, CDR1 is LGHDT and CDR2 YNNKEL (reference sequence). For the CDR3, the DNA is TGTGCCAGCAGTCACAGGGTAAGCTCTGGGGCCAACGTCCTGACTTTC. Protein sequence: CASSHRVSSGANVLTF.

The chain's CDR3 is CASSPSEGVYYGYTF. The CDR3 DNA is TGTGCCAGCTCACCAAGTGAGGGGGTCTATTATGGCTACACCTTC. The rearrangement uses TRBV18 and TRBJ1-2; a possible D gene is TRBD1 (6 bases). The germline V gene encodes CDR1 KGHSH and CDR2 LQKENI. The V and J ends lost 2 bases and 5 bases respectively, with 15 bases between them. CDR3 length: 15 residues.

The chain couples TRBV3-1 (or the pseudogene TRBV3-2) to TRBJ1-1; a weak D match, TRBD1 (5 bases). With 1 base removed from V and 4 bases from J, the gap between germline ends came to 13 bases. The CDR3 contains 15 residues. Germline lookup yields CDR1 LGHDT and CDR2 YNNKEL (reference sequence). The CDR3 spells CASSQGVGPGTEAFF. Here the CDR3 DNA reads TGTGCCAGCAGCCAAGGGGTGGGGCCGGGCACTGAAGCTTTCTTT.

The chain has TRBV12-5 and TRBJ1-5; D perhaps matches TRBD1 (5 bases). This CDR3 is 16 amino acids long. The V end lost 0 bases, the J end lost 5 bases, and 14 bases lay between the germline ends. Germline CDR1 LGHNT, CDR2 FRNRAP. CDR3 nucleotide sequence: TGTGCTAGTGGTTTGGTAGACAGTTTGGCGCATCAGCCCCAGCATTTT. Translated, it gives CASGLVDSLAHQPQHF.

The chain links TRBV28 to TRBJ2-1; 12 bases fit TRBD2. With V trimmed by 7 bases and J by 8 bases, 12 bases remained unmatched. Germline V gives CDR1 MDHEN, CDR2 SYDVKM. The CDR3 contains 16 residues. CDR3 in amino acids: CASNLRTSGILYEQFF. In nucleotides, the CDR3 is TGTGCCAGCAACCTCCGGACTAGCGGGATTCTCTATGAGCAGTTCTTC. Full variable domain (missing parts from reference TRBV28 and TRBJ2-1): DVKVTQSSRYLVKRTGEKVFLECVQDMDHENMFWYRQDPGLGLRLIYFSYDVKMKEKGDIPEGYSVSREKKERFSLILESASTNQTSMYLCASNLRTSGILYEQFFGPGTRLTVL.

The J gene is TRBJ2-5, the V gene TRBV15; D is uncertain. The ends were cut back, 1 base at V and 2 bases at J, with 11 bases in the middle. Germline CDR1 reads LNHNV; CDR2 reads YYDKDF (reference sequence). CDR3 length: 15 amino acids. CDR3 residues: CATSRVLAQQETQYF. The CDR3 DNA follows: TGTGCCACCAGCAGAGTTTTAGCCCAACAAGAGACCCAGTACTTC.

This clone has just one count. This rearrangement joins TRBV10-3 to TRBJ2-2, with D perhaps matching TRBD1 (5 bases). The germline V and J ends were trimmed by 2 bases and 5 bases, with 6 bases remaining between them. The germline gives CDR1 ENHRY, CDR2 SYGVKD. CDR3 size: 13 residues. CDR3 nucleotide sequence: TGTGCCATCAGTGAGACAGGTACCGGGGAGCTGTTTTTT. It is translated as CAISETGTGELFF.

The V call is TRBV5-1, the J call TRBJ1-6; D unclear. The length of the CDR3 is 15 residues. V lost 2 bases and J lost 6, with 12 bases in between. Per the germline V gene, CDR1 is SGHRS and CDR2 is YFSETQ. The CDR3 is CASSFETGTNSPLHF. DNA for the CDR3: TGCGCCAGCAGCTTTGAGACGGGAACTAATTCACCCCTCCACTTT.

This clone was recorded only once. The chain couples TRBV5-1 to TRBJ2-2, with TRBD1 identical over 9 bases. From germline, CDR1 is SGHRS and CDR2 YFSETQ. The CDR3 extends over 16 amino acids. J was trimmed by 5 bases and V by 0 bases; bases with no gene match: 5. CDR3 coding DNA: TGCGCCAGCAGCTTGGGACAGGGGGTTCGGACCGGGGAGCTGTTTTTT. It encodes CASSLGQGVRTGELFF.

J is TRBJ1-2 and V is TRBV6-5; D unclear. Germline assignment: CDR1 MNHEY and CDR2 SVGAGI. The ends were cut back, 7 bases at V and 5 bases at J, with 14 bases in the middle. The CDR3 is 13 residues long. CDR3 nucleotide sequence: TGTGCCAGCATGTCCGCAGGCAGGTATGGCTACACCTTC. This translates into CASMSAGRYGYTF.

The chain uses TRBV24-1 and TRBJ2-5; 7 bases map to TRBD1. The CDR3 has 15 amino acids. After removal of 4 bases from V and 1 base from J, the junction contained 5 bases not matched to a gene. Germline-derived CDR1 and CDR2 are KGHDR and SFDVKD. In DNA, the CDR3 is TGTGCCACCAGTGAAGGGGGACAGCTCCAAGAGACCCAGTACTTC. Translated: CATSEGGQLQETQYF.

The J gene is TRBJ2-3, the V gene TRBV7-9, with D hard to call. Germline V gene sequence: CDR1 SEHNR, CDR2 FQNEAQ (reference sequence). V lost 6 bases, J lost 2 bases, and 6 bases lay in between. The CDR3 contains 12 residues. This CDR3 is CASRQTTDTQYF. The CDR3 DNA reads as TGTGCCAGCAGACAAACCACAGATACGCAGTATTTT.

The V gene is TRBV7-2, the J gene TRBJ1-5; tentative D call: TRBD1 (6 bases). Trimming stripped 2 bases from V and 0 bases from J, with 14 bases between. The CDR3 contains 17 residues. CDR1 SGHTA and CDR2 FQGNSA come from the germline V gene. The CDR3 DNA sequence: TGTGCCAGCAGCTTACGCAGGGGCCTATATAGCAATCAGCCCCAGCATTTT. Translating it yields CASSLRRGLYSNQPQHF. The variable domain in full, completed from reference TRBV7-2 and TRBJ1-5, reads GAGVSQSPSNKVTEKGKDVELRCDPISGHTALYWYRQSLGQGLEFLIYFQGNSAPDKSGLPSDRFSAERTGGSVSTLTIQRTQQEDSAVYLCASSLRRGLYSNQPQHFGDGTRLSIL.

The CDR3 region is CAISTDSLTDTQYF. CDR3 nucleotide sequence: TGTGCCATCAGCACGGACAGCCTCACAGATACGCAGTATTTT. J is TRBJ2-3 and V is TRBV10-3, with D possibly being TRBD1 (6 bases). CDR1 ENHRY and CDR2 SYGVKD come from the germline V gene. V was shortened by 6 bases and J by 2 bases, with 12 bases between the two germline ends. The CDR3 is 14 residues long.

The J gene is TRBJ2-5, the V gene TRBV5-1, with 9 positions matching TRBD1. Germline V CDR1 and CDR2: SGHRS, YFSETQ. The junction had 4 bases not matched to a gene; V was cut back by 2 bases and J by 2 bases. The CDR3 is 15 residues long. The CDR3 reads CASSLQGAVQETQYF. DNA of the CDR3: TGCGCCAGCAGCTTACAGGGGGCAGTACAAGAGACCCAGTACTTC.

The chain joins TRBV27 to TRBJ1-3; 7 nucleotides agree with TRBD1. V shed 3 bases, J shed 2 bases, and the junction held 4 bases outside the gene matches. The CDR3 runs 15 residues. Germline CDR1 is MNHEY and CDR2 is SMNVEV (reference sequence). The CDR3 sequence is CASSLSTGPGNTIYF. CDR3 sequence (DNA): TGTGCCAGCAGTTTGTCGACAGGGCCTGGAAACACCATATATTTT.

In DNA, the CDR3 is TGTGCCAGCAGCCAAACTCCGACTTTCGCCTCCGGCAGTGAAAAACTGTTTTTT. This encodes CASSQTPTFASGSEKLFF. This chain uses TRBV3-1 (or the pseudogene TRBV3-2) with TRBJ1-4; D call uncertain. V was cut by 2 bases and J by 7 bases, with 23 bases left in between. CDR1 and CDR2 from the germline V gene are LGHDT and YNNKEL (reference sequence). The CDR3 is 18 residues long.

The chain couples TRBV27 to TRBJ1-2, with TRBD1 identical over 10 bases. Germline lookup yields CDR1 MNHEY and CDR2 SMNVEV (reference sequence). The CDR3 has 15 residues. V was clipped by 5 bases and J by 3 bases; unmatched bases: 6. The CDR3 DNA sequence: TGTGCCAGCAGTGGTGACAGGGGGCAGCACTATGGCTACACCTTC. Translation gives CASSGDRGQHYGYTF.